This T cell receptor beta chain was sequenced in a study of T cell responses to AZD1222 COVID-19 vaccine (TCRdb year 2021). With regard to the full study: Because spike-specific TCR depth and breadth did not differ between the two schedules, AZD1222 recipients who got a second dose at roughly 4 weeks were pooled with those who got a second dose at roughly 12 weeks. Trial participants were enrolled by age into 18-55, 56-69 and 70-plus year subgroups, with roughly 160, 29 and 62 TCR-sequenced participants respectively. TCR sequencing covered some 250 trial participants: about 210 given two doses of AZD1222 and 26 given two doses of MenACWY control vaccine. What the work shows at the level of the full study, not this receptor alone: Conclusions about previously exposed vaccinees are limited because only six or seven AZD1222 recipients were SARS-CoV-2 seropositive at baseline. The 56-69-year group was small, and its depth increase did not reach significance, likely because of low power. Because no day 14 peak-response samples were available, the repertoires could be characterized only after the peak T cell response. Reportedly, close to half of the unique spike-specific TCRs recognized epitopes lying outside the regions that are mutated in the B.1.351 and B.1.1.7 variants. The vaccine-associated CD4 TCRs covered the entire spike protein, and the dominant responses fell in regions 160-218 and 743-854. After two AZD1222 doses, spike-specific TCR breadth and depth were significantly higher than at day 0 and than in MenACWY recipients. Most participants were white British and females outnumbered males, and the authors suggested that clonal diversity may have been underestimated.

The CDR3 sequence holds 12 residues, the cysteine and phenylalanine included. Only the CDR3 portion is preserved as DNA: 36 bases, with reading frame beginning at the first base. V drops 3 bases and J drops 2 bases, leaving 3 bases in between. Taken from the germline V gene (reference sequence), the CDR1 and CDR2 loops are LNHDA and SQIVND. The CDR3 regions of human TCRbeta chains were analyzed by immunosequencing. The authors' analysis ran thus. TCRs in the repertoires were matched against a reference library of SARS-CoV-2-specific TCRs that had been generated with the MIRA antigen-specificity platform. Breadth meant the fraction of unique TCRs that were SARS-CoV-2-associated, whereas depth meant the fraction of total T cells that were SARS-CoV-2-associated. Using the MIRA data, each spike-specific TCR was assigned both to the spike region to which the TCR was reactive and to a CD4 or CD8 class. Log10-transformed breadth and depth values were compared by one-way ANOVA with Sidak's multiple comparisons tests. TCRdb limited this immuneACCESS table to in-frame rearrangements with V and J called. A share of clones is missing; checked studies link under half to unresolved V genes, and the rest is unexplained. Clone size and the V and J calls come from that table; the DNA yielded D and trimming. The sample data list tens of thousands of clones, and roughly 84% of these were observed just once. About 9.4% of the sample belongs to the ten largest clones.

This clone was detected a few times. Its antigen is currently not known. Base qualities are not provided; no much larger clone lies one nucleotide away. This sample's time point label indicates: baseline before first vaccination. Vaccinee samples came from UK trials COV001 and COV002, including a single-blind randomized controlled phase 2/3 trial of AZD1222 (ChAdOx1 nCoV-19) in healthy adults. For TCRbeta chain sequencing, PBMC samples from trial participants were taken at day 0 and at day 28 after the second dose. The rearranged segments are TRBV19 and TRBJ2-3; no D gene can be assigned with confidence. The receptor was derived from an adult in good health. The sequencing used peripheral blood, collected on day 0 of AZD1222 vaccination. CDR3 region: CASSIATDTQYF. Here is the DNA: TGTGCCAGTAGTATCGCCACAGATACGCAGTATTTT.